Detailed here is one TCR beta chain. Its antigen is unknown. Per-base qualities were not stored, and no clone one base away is much larger. Stable Graves' hyperthyroidism was defined as the absence of progression to ophthalmopathy over 18 months of follow-up. Hyperthyroidism patients were aged 18 to 65 years and newly diagnosed, with disease duration of less than 2 months. Any patient with an uncontrolled infection, another autoimmune disease, pregnancy or lactation was excluded. Diagnoses relied on clinical symptoms, serum thyroxine and TRAb, thyroid ultrasound and orbital computed tomography. PBMCs were separated from roughly 10 ml of fresh peripheral blood using Ficoll-Paque density gradient centrifugation. Trizol reagent was used to extract total RNA, and RNA quality was then checked on an Agilent 2100 Bioanalyzer. This specimen belongs to a study of T cells in Graves' hyperthyroidism and ophthalmopathy (dated by TCRdb to between 2017 and 2020). In terms of the full investigation: Peripheral blood was collected at initial diagnosis, before any treatment. The paper describes TCR Vbeta CDR3 sequencing of about 140 peripheral blood samples, made up of around 41 ophthalmopathy patients, over 70 hyperthyroidism patients and 17 progressor patients. The roughly 94 discovery patients were randomly divided into training and test sets at a 7:3 ratio. Once sampling was done, hyperthyroidism patients were given methimazole at a starting dose of 30 mg daily, whereas ophthalmopathy patients were given high-dose intravenous methylprednisolone. In about 6 Graves' hyperthyroidism patients, the study also compared T-cell repertoires from thyroid tissue with T-cell repertoires from blood. TCR V-J signatures able to tell the groups apart were searched for in a discovery cohort of 100 patients, of whom around 42 had Graves' ophthalmopathy and 55 to 65 had stable Graves' hyperthyroidism. An independent validation cohort of under 20 hyperthyroidism patients and about 15 patients who later progressed to ophthalmopathy tested prospective prediction of ophthalmopathy. Paper-wide results and their limitations: In validation, progression to ophthalmopathy was predicted by the model with 65% to 71% sensitivity and 72.22% specificity, a median of approximately 6.5 months before onset. In cross-validation, a model built on a 13 V-J signature told ophthalmopathy apart from stable hyperthyroidism with just under 90% sensitivity and around 81% specificity, and in testing the same model reached 80%/75%. Most expanded thyroid clonotypes (frequency above 0.001) were also detected in blood, a finding suggesting that blood repertoires may reflect thyroid immune responses. Sample size was not statistically predetermined, and investigators were not blinded to group allocation.

CDR3 length: 12 amino acids, cysteine to phenylalanine. Only CDR3 DNA is held: 36 bases, read in frame from base 1. From a lookup of the germline V gene, CDR1 and CDR2 are ENHRY and SYGVKD. Trimming takes 7 bases from V and 2 bases from J, and the germline ends sit 9 bases apart. TCR beta CDR3 regions were amplified from RNA transcripts. A first-round RT-PCR of the TCR CDR3 used the HTBI primer set with the Qiagen OneStep RT-PCR kit. Libraries were constructed in a second round of multiplex PCR, after which size selection and purification were carried out. Paired-end sequencing of the libraries was performed with 100 bp reads on an Illumina HiSeq2000. The paper's processing steps were these. Raw data were processed with SOAPnuke, discarding reads with adapters, uncalled bases, mean Phred below 15, or no exact constant-primer or identifier match. High-quality paired reads were merged using COPE v1.2.5, and each unique nucleotide sequence was defined as a clonotype. MiTCR v1.1 was used to align the clonotypes against IMGT TRBV, TRBD and TRBJ reference segments. The analysis included only V-J combinations with a frequency above 0.0001, which together covered approximately 99% of the repertoires. A TCS score was defined as the ratio of F50 (clonal expansion) to E x V (chaos), with BLOSUM62-based TCRdist applied between CDR3 peptides within each V-J. Welch's t-statistics and random forest reduced 500 to 550 V-J features to 10 to 15, which were used in a naive Bayes classifier (R e1071). The Morisita-Horn index was used to measure how similar the thyroid and blood repertoires were. TCRdb applied fastp at Q25 and MiXCR to the public reads, then kept only in-frame beta chains. Rows with one shared CDR3 protein collapse into an entry with the most common genes and DNA. For this entry, the V and J calls and clone size follow TCRdb and not the study's own pipeline. The sample includes hundreds of thousands of distinct CDR3 sequences, with 35% to 40% observed a single time. The ten most abundant clones make up 7.5% to 9.5% of the sample.

The sample consisted of blood. The rearrangement joined TRBV10-3 to TRBJ2-7; TRBD1 is possibly the D segment (5 matching bases). The TCR was taken from a man younger than 35 with Graves' hyperthyroidism. For the CDR3, the sequence is CAITSGPYEQYF. In nucleotides, the sequence is TGTGCCATCACGTCAGGGCCCTACGAGCAGTACTTC.